The clone carrying this T cell receptor beta chain has at least ten counts. Its target is not known. The CDR3 is 14 residues long. V lost 2 bases and J 8 bases, leaving 13 bases between the germline ends. Germline CDR1 reads SEHNR; CDR2 reads FQNEAQ (reference sequence). The iRepertoire nested amplicon-rescue multiplex PCR amplified TCR alpha and beta CDR3s from RNA. Input was roughly 85-450 ng of tissue mRNA or PBMC total RNA. TCRdb re-called the multiplex PCR reads with MiXCR, one entry per CDR3 protein. The sample includes 100,000 to 150,000 distinct CDR3 sequences, approximately 25% seen only once; the top ten take around 15%. The record originates from a study of glioma-infiltrating T cells. Notes on the study in general: CDR3 overlap between tissue and blood was very small. Non-neoplastic patients had below-expected tissue-blood divergence, while all gliomas exceeded expectation.

Sequenced sample: glioma tissue, nonneoplastic brain tissue, or PBMCs (not recorded which). The V call is TRBV7-9, the J call TRBJ2-1; D is possibly TRBD2 (5 bases). This TCR derives from a human donor with low-grade glioma or glioblastoma, undergoing nonglioma brain surgery, or in good health (not recorded which). CDR3 in DNA: TGTGCCAGCAGCTTAATGGCGATGAGGGATGAGCAGTTCTTC. This translates into CASSLMAMRDEQFF. The complete variable domain, with remaining parts taken from reference TRBV7-9 and TRBJ2-1, reads DTGVSQNPRHKITKRGQNVTFRCDPISEHNRLYWYRQTLGQGPEFLTYFQNEAQLEKSRLLSDRFSAERPKGSFSTLEIQRTEQGDSAMYLCASSLMAMRDEQFFGPGTRLTVL.